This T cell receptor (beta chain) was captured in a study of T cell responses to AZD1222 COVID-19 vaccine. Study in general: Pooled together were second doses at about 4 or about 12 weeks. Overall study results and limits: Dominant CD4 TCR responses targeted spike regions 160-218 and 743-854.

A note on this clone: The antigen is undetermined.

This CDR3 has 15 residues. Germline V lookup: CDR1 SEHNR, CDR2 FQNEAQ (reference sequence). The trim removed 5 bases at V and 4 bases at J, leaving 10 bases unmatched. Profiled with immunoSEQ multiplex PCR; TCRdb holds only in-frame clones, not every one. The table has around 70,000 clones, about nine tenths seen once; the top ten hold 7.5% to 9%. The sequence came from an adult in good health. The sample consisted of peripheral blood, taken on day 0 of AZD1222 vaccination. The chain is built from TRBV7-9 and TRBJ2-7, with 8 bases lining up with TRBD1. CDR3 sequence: CASSTPDRARYEQYF. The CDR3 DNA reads TGTGCCAGCAGCACCCCGGACAGGGCCAGATACGAGCAGTACTTC.